A single sample gave rise to the 30 T cell receptor beta chains below, sequenced in a study of T cell responses to AZD1222 COVID-19 vaccine. The assay was immunoSEQ multiplex PCR, and TCRdb's table has in-frame clones only and misses some. The data hold more than 95,000 clones, with 80% to 90% observed a single time. The input for sequencing was peripheral blood, taken on day 0 of MenACWY control vaccination. The receptor set was obtained from an adult in good health.

This clone was detected once. The chain joins TRBV15 to TRBJ1-2; D might be TRBD1 (5 bases). This CDR3 is built from 14 residues. CDR1 is LNHNV and CDR2 is YYDKDF in the germline V gene (reference sequence). The ends were cut back, 1 base at V and 10 bases at J, with 16 bases in the middle. CDR3 sequence (DNA): TGTGCCACCAGCAGAGTTAGGGGATCGGGGGACTACACCTTC. It codes for CATSRVRGSGDYTF.

V is TRBV7-2 and J is TRBJ2-1; tentatively, D is TRBD1 (6 bases). The V and J ends lost 1 base and 4 bases respectively, with 14 bases between them. The CDR3 sequence is 16 residues long. The V gene's germline CDR1 is SGHTA and CDR2 FQGNSA. The CDR3: CASSLGPGHSYNEQFF. CDR3 nucleotide sequence: TGTGCCAGCAGCTTAGGTCCGGGACACAGTTACAATGAGCAGTTCTTC.

The chain links TRBV6-2 or TRBV6-3 to TRBJ2-4, with D perhaps TRBD1 (6 bases). This CDR3 region has 14 residues. CDR1 is MNHEY and CDR2 is SVGEGT in the germline V gene. V shed 3 bases and J shed 14 bases, with 20 bases lying between them. This chain's CDR3 is CASSYDGTSYGKYF. The CDR3 coding sequence is TGTGCCAGCAGTTATGACGGGACAAGTTATGGGAAGTACTTC.

The count of this clone is one. The genes are TRBV19 and TRBJ2-7; D is perhaps TRBD1 (7 bases). Trimming took 5 bases from V and 4 from J, leaving 21 bases between them. CDR3 length: 16 amino acids. CDR1 and CDR2 from the germline V gene are LNHDA and SQIVND (reference sequence). The chain's CDR3 is CASSPSGGTAFYEQYF. The CDR3 DNA follows: TGTGCCAGTAGTCCCTCAGGCGGGACAGCTTTTTACGAGCAGTACTTC.

The J gene is TRBJ1-5, the V gene TRBV5-5; TRBD1 matches at 7 bases. J was trimmed by 5 bases and V by 3 bases; bases with no gene match: 5. Germline values: CDR1 SGHKS, CDR2 YYEKEE (reference sequence). The CDR3 is 14 amino acids. The CDR3 sequence: CASSYSQGHQPQHF. DNA of the CDR3: TGTGCCAGCAGCTACTCACAGGGGCATCAGCCCCAGCATTTT.

The gene calls are TRBV28 and TRBJ2-1; 10 bases fit TRBD2. Germline trimming cut 7 bases from V and 5 bases from J; bases unmatched to any gene: 5. CDR3 length: 14 residues. The germline V gene encodes CDR1 MDHEN and CDR2 SYDVKM. The CDR3 bases are TGTGCCAGCACCCGTAGCGGGGGGAACAATGAGCAGTTCTTC. Its protein product is CASTRSGGNNEQFF.

This clone appeared once. The chain employs TRBV6-6 and TRBJ2-5; the match to TRBD2 covers 7 bases. The CDR3 is 16 amino acids. Germline loops: CDR1 MNHNY, CDR2 SVGAGI (reference sequence). V lost 7 bases and J lost 2; bases outside the gene matches: 13. The CDR3 DNA is TGTGCCAGCAACTTGCGGGCGGGGGTCACGCAAGAGACCCAGTACTTC. It is translated as CASNLRAGVTQETQYF.

The chain joins TRBV12-3 or TRBV12-4 to TRBJ1-5, with D possibly matching TRBD1 (5 bases). The CDR3 covers 13 residues. Between the trimmed V and J ends, which lost 1 base and 6 bases, there was a span of 7 bases. The CDR3 bases are TGTGCCAGCAGTTTAGGGGACGGTCAGCCCCAGCATTTT. Protein product: CASSLGDGQPQHF.

The V and J genes are TRBV7-9 and TRBJ1-4; D is unclear. The CDR3 sequence is 13 residues long. V lost 5 bases to trimming and J lost 1 base, with 5 bases between them. Germline V CDR1 and CDR2: SEHNR, FQNEAQ (reference sequence). The chain's CDR3 is CASSVETNEKLFF. CDR3 bases: TGTGCCAGCAGCGTCGAAACTAATGAAAAACTGTTTTTT. Full variable domain (remainder filled in from reference TRBV7-9 and TRBJ1-4): DTGVSQNPRHKITKRGQNVTFRCDPISEHNRLYWYRQTLGQGPEFLTYFQNEAQLEKSRLLSDRFSAERPKGSFSTLEIQRTEQGDSAMYLCASSVETNEKLFFGSGTQLSVL.

The genes are TRBV6-5 and TRBJ1-2; D is possibly TRBD1 (5 bases). This CDR3 comprises 14 residues. Germline CDR1 is MNHEY and CDR2 is SVGAGI. The V gene lost 10 bases and the J gene lost 4 bases, with 19 bases spanning the gap. CDR3 residues: CANHLEGPAYGYTF. The CDR3 nucleotides read TGTGCCAACCACCTCGAGGGGCCGGCCTATGGCTACACCTTC.

The chain has TRBV3-1 (or the pseudogene TRBV3-2) and TRBJ1-5, with D possibly matching TRBD1 (5 bases). The germline CDR1 and CDR2 sequences are LGHDT and YNNKEL (reference sequence). The CDR3 is made up of 14 amino acids. Trimming took off 2 bases at V and 1 base at J, with 6 bases between the two ends. CDR3 DNA sequence: TGTGCCAGCAGCCAACGGGGGAGCAATCAGCCCCAGCATTTT. Its translation is CASSQRGSNQPQHF.

The chain has TRBV5-4 and TRBJ2-3; D might be TRBD1 or TRBD2, each matching 5 bases. The CDR3 consists of 16 residues. The germline V and J ends were trimmed by 4 bases and 4 bases, with 19 bases remaining between them. Per germline, CDR1 SGHNT and CDR2 YYREEE (reference sequence). The CDR3 bases are TGTGCCAGCAGCAAGGGACCCCGGATCCGCCCAGATACGCAGTATTTT. Translated: CASSKGPRIRPDTQYF. Using reference TRBV5-4 and TRBJ2-3 for the parts outside the CDR3, the full variable domain is ETGVTQSPTHLIKTRGQQVTLRCSSQSGHNTVSWYQQALGQGPQFIFQYYREEENGRGNFPPRFSGLQFPNYSSELNVNALELDDSALYLCASSKGPRIRPDTQYFGPGTRLTVL.

This clone appeared once. This chain connects TRBV15 to TRBJ1-1; weak D call: TRBD1 (5 bases). The CDR3 covers 14 residues. Germline V CDR1 and CDR2: LNHNV, YYDKDF (reference sequence). V was trimmed by 2 bases and J by 2 bases, leaving 9 bases between them. The CDR3 DNA follows: TGTGCCACCAGCAGAATCGGGGCTAACACTGAAGCTTTCTTT. The encoded protein is CATSRIGANTEAFF.

V usage is TRBV13 and J usage is TRBJ1-1; D gene ambiguous. The CDR3 runs to 13 residues. Germline V lookup: CDR1 PRHDT, CDR2 FYEKMQ (reference sequence). Trimming shortened V by 8 bases and J by 2 bases, and 12 bases separated the two germline ends. The CDR3: CASQWTFNTEAFF. The CDR3 DNA follows: TGTGCCAGCCAGTGGACCTTCAACACTGAAGCTTTCTTT.

The V call is TRBV12-3 or TRBV12-4, the J call TRBJ1-1; D remains ambiguous. CDR3 length: 11 residues. V was pared by 7 bases and J by 12 bases, with 15 bases between. The CDR3, as DNA: TGTGCCAGCACCGCTGTGGACGTGACTTTCTTT. Translated: CASTAVDVTFF.

J is TRBJ1-1 and V is TRBV28; D call uncertain. Germline loops: CDR1 MDHEN, CDR2 SYDVKM. Trimming stripped 4 bases from V and 0 bases from J, with 12 bases between. CDR3 length: 15 amino acids. The CDR3 protein is CASSSPTHMNTEAFF. The CDR3 coding sequence is TGTGCCAGCAGTTCCCCGACTCACATGAACACTGAAGCTTTCTTT.

The chain employs TRBV19 and TRBJ1-4; D call uncertain. CDR1 and CDR2 from the germline V gene are LNHDA and SQIVND (reference sequence). Between the trimmed V and J ends, which lost 7 bases and 7 bases, there was a span of 16 bases. The CDR3 is 14 amino acids. This CDR3 reads CASTLRDMREKLFF. CDR3 nucleotides: TGTGCCAGTACCCTCCGCGACATGCGTGAAAAACTGTTTTTT.

This chain connects TRBV12-3 or TRBV12-4 to TRBJ2-5; no firm D call. V lost 3 bases and J 7 bases, leaving 12 bases between the germline ends. The CDR3 runs 13 residues. The CDR3 spells CASSFLATGTQYF. CDR3 bases: TGTGCCAGCAGTTTTTTAGCTACTGGGACCCAGTACTTC.

The chain employs TRBV4-3 and TRBJ2-5, with D perhaps TRBD2 (6 bases). Per germline, CDR1 LGHNA and CDR2 YSLEER. Trimming cost V 4 bases and J 4 bases, with 22 bases left between them. The CDR3 is 17 amino acids. The CDR3 DNA is TGCGCCAGCAGCCCCAAGGGGCCGGGGGTGTCTGGAGAGACCCAGTACTTC. It specifies CASSPKGPGVSGETQYF.

This clone showed up just once. The V call is TRBV6-6, the J call TRBJ1-1; D might be TRBD1 (5 bases). From germline, CDR1 is MNHNY and CDR2 SVGAGI (reference sequence). V gave up 1 base and J gave up 2 bases, with 8 bases separating them. The CDR3 runs 14 residues. CDR3 loop: CASSYLDTNTEAFF. The CDR3 coding sequence is TGTGCCAGCAGTTACTTGGACACAAACACTGAAGCTTTCTTT.

The rearrangement uses TRBV28 and TRBJ1-4, with TRBD1 matching 7 bases. The CDR3 extends over 15 amino acids. With 6 bases clipped from V and 4 bases from J, the junction kept 8 bases outside the gene matches. Per germline, CDR1 MDHEN and CDR2 SYDVKM. The CDR3 loop is CASSKQGQVNEKLFF. CDR3 nucleotides: TGTGCCAGCAGCAAACAAGGACAGGTTAATGAAAAACTGTTTTTT.

The chain links TRBV3-1 (or the pseudogene TRBV3-2) to TRBJ1-6; TRBD1 is a possible D gene (6 bases). V lost 4 bases and J 12 bases, leaving 10 bases between the germline ends. The CDR3 has 12 residues. The germline gives CDR1 LGHDT, CDR2 YNNKEL (reference sequence). CDR3 DNA: TGTGCCAGCAGCCGTGGGGGCGGACCCCTCCACTTT. As protein: CASSRGGGPLHF.

The sample holds a few counts of this clone. V and J are TRBV4-2 and TRBJ2-3; 13 bases agree with TRBD2. The J segment lost 0 bases and the V segment lost 0 bases, leaving 3 bases of the junction unmatched. Per germline, CDR1 LGHNA and CDR2 YNFKEQ. The CDR3 covers 18 residues. This chain's CDR3 is CASSQEGLAGTSTDTQYF. The CDR3 DNA follows: TGTGCCAGCAGCCAAGAGGGACTAGCGGGGACTAGCACAGATACGCAGTATTTT.

The rearrangement joins TRBV19 to TRBJ1-1, with D possibly being TRBD1 (5 bases). The germline CDR1 and CDR2 sequences are LNHDA and SQIVND (reference sequence). V lost 5 bases and J lost 0, with 10 bases in between. The length of the CDR3 is 14 residues. CDR3 protein: CASSPQTVNTEAFF. The CDR3 DNA sequence: TGTGCCAGTAGTCCCCAGACAGTGAACACTGAAGCTTTCTTT.

This clone showed up just once. The genes are TRBV3-1 (or the pseudogene TRBV3-2) and TRBJ2-5; no clear D gene. V lost 4 bases and J lost 0, with 12 bases in between. The CDR3 contains 15 residues. Per germline, CDR1 LGHDT and CDR2 YNNKEL (reference sequence). CDR3 DNA sequence: TGTGCCAGCAGCCCGGTACAGTCGTACCAAGAGACCCAGTACTTC. The encoded protein is CASSPVQSYQETQYF.

The J gene is TRBJ1-2, the V gene TRBV7-9, with TRBD1 identical over 7 bases. CDR1 and CDR2 (germline): SEHNR, FQNEAQ (reference sequence). The V gene end was trimmed by 1 base and the J gene end by 11 bases; junction bases not matched to a gene: 7. The CDR3 is made up of 13 amino acids. CDR3 nucleotide sequence: TGTGCCAGCAGCTTAGGTTCTGACAGGGTGTACACCTTC. This encodes CASSLGSDRVYTF. Combining the CDR3 with reference TRBV7-9 and TRBJ1-2 gives the whole variable domain DTGVSQNPRHKITKRGQNVTFRCDPISEHNRLYWYRQTLGQGPEFLTYFQNEAQLEKSRLLSDRFSAERPKGSFSTLEIQRTEQGDSAMYLCASSLGSDRVYTFGSGTRLTVV.

This chain joins TRBV5-4 and TRBJ2-4; D may be TRBD1 or TRBD2 (5 bases each). The germline V and J ends were trimmed by 5 bases and 1 base, with 16 bases remaining between them. The CDR3 loop spans 16 amino acids. The germline V gene encodes CDR1 SGHNT and CDR2 YYREEE (reference sequence). CDR3: CASSSAAWGAKNIQYF. The CDR3 DNA sequence: TGTGCCAGCAGTTCCGCTGCTTGGGGGGCCAAAAACATTCAGTACTTC.

The V gene is TRBV7-2, the J gene TRBJ1-5; TRBD1 agrees at 8 bases. The CDR3 has 15 amino acids. The trim removed 5 bases at V and 3 bases at J, leaving 6 bases unmatched. Germline V lookup: CDR1 SGHTA, CDR2 FQGNSA. The CDR3 protein is CASSRQGTNNQPQHF. The CDR3 DNA reads as TGTGCCAGCAGCAGACAGGGGACAAACAATCAGCCCCAGCATTTT.

The V call is TRBV6-2 or TRBV6-3, the J call TRBJ2-7; D possibly corresponds to TRBD1 (6 bases). Germline CDR1 is MNHEY and CDR2 is SVGEGT. The CDR3 sequence is 14 residues long. Trimming took off 2 bases at V and 2 bases at J, with 10 bases between the two ends. CDR3 nucleotide sequence: TGTGCCAGCAGTTACGAGACAGGCCCCTACGAGCAGTACTTC. Translating gives CASSYETGPYEQYF.

On this clone itself: Distinct nucleotide sequences in the sample also encode this CDR3. The chain employs TRBV4-1 and TRBJ2-3; a weak D match, TRBD1 (8 bases). The length of the CDR3 is 16 residues. Trimming shortened V by 2 bases and J by 2 bases, and 14 bases separated the two germline ends. Germline V lookup: CDR1 MGHRA, CDR2 YSYEKL. This CDR3 is CASSQSGTGNTDTQYF. In nucleotides, the CDR3 is TGCGCCAGCAGCCAAAGCGGGACAGGTAACACAGATACGCAGTATTTT.